This T cell receptor (beta chain) was found in a study of blood T cell repertoires in COVID-19. The overall study: The United States, Italy and Spain were the sources of the acute and convalescent COVID-19 samples.

Germline V lookup: CDR1 SGHKS, CDR2 YYEKEE (reference sequence). The V end was cut by 4 bases, the J end by 0 bases, with 10 bases between. The CDR3 runs to 15 residues. This clone was counted a few times. Original analysis: Amplification of reference gene primers was used by the study to estimate nucleated cell counts. Profiled with immunoSEQ multiplex PCR; TCRdb holds only in-frame clones, not every one. V and J calls plus clone size are reproduced from that table; the DNA served to infer D and trimming. The data hold over 25,000 clones, with around 79% observed a single time. This receptor was obtained from a man older than 75 with active or convalescent COVID-19. V is TRBV5-5 and J is TRBJ1-4; a possible D gene is TRBD1 (5 bases). Sequencing was done on a sample of peripheral blood. The chain's CDR3 is CASSEGTPTNEKLFF. The CDR3 DNA reads as TGTGCCAGCAGCGAGGGGACTCCAACTAATGAAAAACTGTTTTTT.